These 17 T cell receptor beta chains originate from one sample sequenced in a study of cytomegalovirus exposure and HLA in healthy donors. The study ran its PCR with 60 Vbeta and 13 Jbeta primers. Data came from immunoSEQ multiplex PCR; TCRdb stores just in-frame clones and leaves some out. Counted here are about 220,000 clones, 65% to 85% occurring once; the ten biggest clones make up 0.71%. Source material: PBMCs. The receptors were sampled from a boy between 2 and 10 years old in good health and CMV-seronegative.

This clone has only one observation. The chain recombines TRBV4-1 with TRBJ2-1, with D uncertain. The V end was cut by 6 bases, the J end by 3 bases, with 3 bases between. The CDR3 covers 11 residues. Per germline, CDR1 MGHRA and CDR2 YSYEKL. CDR3 loop: CASSRYNEQFF. The CDR3 DNA sequence: TGCGCCAGCAGTCGCTACAATGAGCAGTTCTTC.

A note on this clone: The same CDR3 can be traced to other DNA sequences in this sample. The chain employs TRBV9 and TRBJ1-5; a weak D match, TRBD1 (5 bases). The V end lost 0 bases, the J end lost 2 bases, and 9 bases lay between the germline ends. This CDR3 region has 15 residues. Germline CDR1 is SGDLS and CDR2 is YYNGEE. The CDR3 nucleotides read TGTGCCAGCAGCGTAGACGGGGGAGGCAATCAGCCCCAGCATTTT. This gives the protein CASSVDGGGNQPQHF.

V and J are TRBV6-5 and TRBJ2-1, with 14 bases fitting TRBD2. Germline V gives CDR1 MNHEY, CDR2 SVGAGI. The junction had 6 bases not matched to a gene; V was cut back by 1 base and J by 10 bases. The length of the CDR3 is 16 residues. CDR3 in amino acids: CASSYLGLAGAAEQFF. The CDR3 region has the DNA TGTGCCAGCAGTTACTTGGGACTAGCGGGAGCCGCGGAGCAGTTCTTC.

This clone is a singleton in its sample. The V and J genes are TRBV11-2 and TRBJ2-5, with 7 positions matching TRBD2. Germline CDR1 is SGHAT and CDR2 is FQNNGV. CDR3 length: 14 amino acids. With V trimmed by 6 bases and J by 4 bases, 8 bases remained unmatched. CDR3 loop: CASRPTSDRETQYF. The CDR3 DNA is TGTGCCAGCAGGCCCACTAGCGATCGAGAGACCCAGTACTTC.

This clone was detected only a few times. This chain links TRBV5-6 with TRBJ1-1; D not certain. The CDR3 has 14 residues. V lost 6 bases, J lost 1 base, and 13 bases lay in between. Germline CDR1 SGHDT, CDR2 YYEEEE. Here the CDR3 reads CASTHGPTNTEAFF. Written as DNA, the CDR3 is TGTGCCAGCACACATGGGCCGACGAACACTGAAGCTTTCTTT. The full variable domain, completed using reference TRBV5-6 and TRBJ1-1, is DAGVTQSPTHLIKTRGQQVTLRCSPKSGHDTVSWYQQALGQGPQFIFQYYEEEERQRGNFPDRFSGHQFPNYSSELNVNALLLGDSALYLCASTHGPTNTEAFFGQGTRLTVV.

The chain has TRBV5-4 and TRBJ1-5, with 8 bases that match TRBD1. The V and J ends lost 4 bases and 5 bases, in that order; junction bases with no gene match: 5. Germline V gene data show CDR1 as SGHNT and CDR2 as YYREEE (reference sequence). This CDR3 has 14 residues. This CDR3 is CASSQDRAHQPQHF. The DNA for the CDR3 is TGTGCCAGCAGCCAGGACAGGGCGCATCAGCCCCAGCATTTT.

The chain uses TRBV14 and TRBJ1-1; the D gene is possibly TRBD1 (6 bases). This CDR3 has 14 amino acids. Trimming shortened V by 2 bases and J by 4 bases, and 11 bases separated the two germline ends. Germline V gives CDR1 SGHDN, CDR2 FVKESK. In DNA form, the CDR3 reads TGTGCCAGCAGCCAAAAACAGGGTTCCACTGAAGCTTTCTTT. As protein: CASSQKQGSTEAFF.

This clone was picked up a small number of times. V usage is TRBV12-5 and J usage is TRBJ2-7, with 9 positions matching TRBD1. This CDR3 region has 15 residues. The V and J ends lost 0 bases and 4 bases, in that order; junction bases with no gene match: 4. Germline CDR1 and CDR2: LGHNT and FRNRAP. The CDR3 loop is CASGLVTGGQYEQYF. CDR3 nucleotide sequence: TGTGCTAGTGGTTTGGTAACAGGGGGCCAGTACGAGCAGTACTTC.

This clone was seen once. The V call is TRBV27, the J call TRBJ1-1; D ambiguous. CDR1 and CDR2 from the germline V gene are MNHEY and SMNVEV (reference sequence). The V end was cut by 2 bases, the J end by 2 bases, with 21 bases between. The CDR3 covers 18 residues. CDR3 coding DNA: TGTGCCAGCAGTTTAGCGTTTTCGTTGCGGGGAGGAAACACTGAAGCTTTCTTT. This gives the protein CASSLAFSLRGGNTEAFF.

The gene calls are TRBV5-1 and TRBJ1-5; 7 positions match TRBD1. The CDR3 runs 14 residues. Trimming took 5 bases from V and 8 from J; bases not matched to a gene: 10. Germline CDR1 SGHRS, CDR2 YFSETQ. The CDR3 bases are TGCGCCAGCAGTTATGGGACAGATGGTGAGCCCCAGCATTTT. It translates to CASSYGTDGEPQHF.

The gene calls are TRBV30 and TRBJ2-1; TRBD2 agrees at 7 bases. Germline V gene data show CDR1 as GTSNPN and CDR2 as SVGIG (reference sequence). The CDR3 extends over 14 amino acids. V shed 3 bases, J shed 4 bases, and the junction held 6 bases outside the gene matches. The CDR3 DNA follows: TGTGCCTGGAGCGGGGGGAGTCAGTACAATGAGCAGTTCTTC. Amino acids: CAWSGGSQYNEQFF. Filled out from reference TRBV30 and TRBJ2-1, the complete variable domain reads SQTIHQWPATLVQPVGSPLSLECTVEGTSNPNLYWYRQAAGRGLQLLFYSVGIGQISSEVPQNLSASRPQDRQFILSSKKLLLSDSGFYLCAWSGGSQYNEQFFGPGTRLTVL.

The V gene is TRBV30, the J gene TRBJ1-4; D is unclear. The germline V gene has CDR1 GTSNPN and CDR2 SVGIG (reference sequence). The ends were cut back, 0 bases at V and 0 bases at J, with 8 bases in the middle. CDR3 size: 15 residues. CDR3 coding DNA: TGTGCCTGGAGTGTAACAAATCCAACTAATGAAAAACTGTTTTTT. Protein sequence: CAWSVTNPTNEKLFF. Full variable domain (remainder filled in from reference TRBV30 and TRBJ1-4): SQTIHQWPATLVQPVGSPLSLECTVEGTSNPNLYWYRQAAGRGLQLLFYSVGIGQISSEVPQNLSASRPQDRQFILSSKKLLLSDSGFYLCAWSVTNPTNEKLFFGSGTQLSVL.

This clone was seen a few times. The chain joins TRBV7-9 to TRBJ1-1; D not certain. There are 13 residues in the CDR3. V was trimmed by 5 bases and J by 4 bases, leaving 11 bases between them. CDR1 and CDR2 from the germline V gene are SEHNR and FQNEAQ (reference sequence). The CDR3, as DNA: TGTGCCAGCAGCCTCGAAGAAGCCACTGAAGCTTTCTTT. Residues: CASSLEEATEAFF.

The V call is TRBV4-1, the J call TRBJ2-5, with 7 bases aligning to TRBD2. The CDR3 loop spans 15 amino acids. Germline lookup yields CDR1 MGHRA and CDR2 YSYEKL. V lost 0 bases, J lost 5 bases, and 6 bases stayed unmatched. CDR3 sequence (DNA): TGCGCCAGCAGCCAAGATAACGGGGGAGGGGAGACCCAGTACTTC. Its translation is CASSQDNGGGETQYF.

The CDR3 coding sequence is TGTGCCAGCAGCAAATCCCCTGGTGGTTCCCGCGCAGATACGCAGTATTTT. This sequence encodes CASSKSPGGSRADTQYF. V is TRBV11-2 and J is TRBJ2-3, with D unclear. Germline V gives CDR1 SGHAT, CDR2 FQNNGV. V gave up 5 bases and J gave up 4 bases, with 22 bases separating them. This CDR3 has 17 residues.

In nucleotides, the CDR3 is TGTGCCAGTACTACCGGGACAAATCAGCCCCAGCATTTT. It yields the protein CASTTGTNQPQHF. J is TRBJ1-5 and V is TRBV19, with D maybe TRBD1 (6 bases). The germline V gene has CDR1 LNHDA and CDR2 SQIVND (reference sequence). The CDR3 consists of 13 residues. Trimming took off 7 bases at V and 4 bases at J, with 11 bases between the two ends.

The rearrangement links TRBV7-3 to TRBJ1-2; weak D call: TRBD1 (5 bases). The CDR3 is 14 amino acids. Trimming removed 5 bases from V and 4 bases from J, with 14 bases in between. CDR1 and CDR2 (germline): SGHTA, FQGTGA. The CDR3 loop reads CASSPGTGLYGYTF. As DNA, the CDR3 is TGTGCCAGCAGCCCGGGGACTGGGCTCTATGGCTACACCTTC. The full variable domain, its missing parts supplied by reference TRBV7-3 and TRBJ1-2, is GAGVSQTPSNKVTEKGKYVELRCDPISGHTALYWYRQSLGQGPEFLIYFQGTGAADDSGLPNDRFFAVRPEGSVSTLKIQRTERGDSAVYLCASSPGTGLYGYTFGSGTRLTVV.